This T cell receptor (beta chain) was captured by sequencing in a study of OX40 agonist ivuxolimab in advanced cancers. For the study at large: The patients' treatment was ivuxolimab, an agonistic anti-OX40 (CD134) antibody.

Trimming stripped 5 bases from V and 1 base from J, with 11 bases between. Per germline, CDR1 MNHEY and CDR2 SMNVEV (reference sequence). This CDR3 has 14 residues. Sequencing was performed with immunoSEQ multiplex PCR; in TCRdb, only in-frame clones are kept and a portion is missing. The repertoire holds about 68,000 clones, with 75% to 85% as singletons. The table lists this clone with a few counts. This sequence joins TRBV27 and TRBJ2-5; D not resolved. The receptor was isolated from an adult with an advanced solid tumor such as melanoma, head and neck, liver or kidney cancer. Here the sequenced sample was CD4+ or CD8+ T cells sorted from blood, taken in a trial of the OX40 agonist ivuxolimab. The CDR3, as DNA: TGTGCCAGCAGTCCCCGGGCCCTCCAAGAGACCCAGTACTTC. It specifies CASSPRALQETQYF.